This T cell receptor (beta chain) was identified in a study of blood T cell repertoires in COVID-19. There are a few counts of this clone. Assay: immunoSEQ multiplex PCR; the TCRdb copy retains only in-frame clones and omits some. Among 150,000 or so clones, roughly nine tenths were seen once, and the ten largest hold approximately 10%. Enrolled during active infection, Seattle patients were then followed longitudinally. The CDR3 runs 14 residues. Looked up from germline, CDR1 is LGHDT and CDR2 is YNNKEL (reference sequence). V lost 4 bases to trimming and J lost 4 bases; unmatched junction nucleotides: 3.

Input material: peripheral blood. V is TRBV3-1 (or the pseudogene TRBV3-2) and J is TRBJ1-1; 10 bases match TRBD1. The clonotype originates from a woman aged 70-85 years with COVID-19, enrolled during active disease. CDR3 amino acids: CASSRRTGGTEAFF. The CDR3 DNA sequence: TGTGCCAGCAGCCGGAGGACAGGGGGCACTGAAGCTTTCTTT.